What follows describes a single T cell receptor (beta chain). Trimming took off 0 bases at V and 2 bases at J, with 11 bases between the two ends. The germline CDR1 and CDR2 sequences are SGHRS and YFSETQ. This CDR3 spans 15 amino acids. The sample originates from a study of response to subunit inactivated influenza vaccine. TCRdb recomputed calls from the RT-PCR reads with MiXCR, one row per CDR3 protein. The sample includes 500,000 to 600,000 distinct CDR3 sequences, 10% to 15% of them seen just once. This material consisted of PBMCs from blood, taken on the day of vaccination. V is TRBV5-1 and J is TRBJ2-5, with TRBD1 as a possible D gene (6 bases). The TCR was taken from a man over 45 who received an inactivated influenza vaccine. Written as DNA, the CDR3 is TGCGCCAGCAGCTTGGAGGGACAACGGCAAGAGACCCAGTACTTC. Translating it yields CASSLEGQRQETQYF.